Below are 26 T cell receptor beta chains sequenced from a single sample in a study of shared clonotypes between healthy human individuals. The method was immunoSEQ multiplex PCR; TCRdb's version includes in-frame clones alone and lacks a portion of them. This repertoire shows more than 2 million clones, roughly 95% found once; its top ten account for roughly 0.13%. The sequencing sample was made of naive CD4+ T cells sorted from blood. As for subset: CD45RA+ positively selected. The receptors here all came from a man aged 18 to 29 in good health.

The CDR3 nucleotides read TGCGCCAGCAGCCGCGGGGGCCCCACAGATACGCAGTATTTT. Translated, it gives CASSRGGPTDTQYF. The genes are TRBV10-2 and TRBJ2-3; D perhaps matches TRBD2 (7 bases). Germline V gene data show CDR1 as WSHSY and CDR2 as SAAADI. There are 14 residues in the CDR3. V was trimmed by 6 bases and J by 2 bases, leaving 12 bases between them.

V gene TRBV7-2 combines with J gene TRBJ2-2; D is perhaps TRBD2 (6 bases). The germline V gene has CDR1 SGHTA and CDR2 FQGNSA. This CDR3 region has 15 residues. V was shortened by 5 bases and J by 6 bases, with 16 bases between the two germline ends. The DNA for the CDR3 is TGTGCCAGCAGCCAGGACGGGACTGGGGCCGGGGAGCTGTTTTTT. Translating it yields CASSQDGTGAGELFF.

A remark on this clone: The sample carries other DNA sequences with the same CDR3. The rearrangement links TRBV7-2 to TRBJ1-2, with D perhaps matching TRBD1 (6 bases). Trimming stripped 1 base from V and 3 bases from J, with 9 bases between. Germline values: CDR1 SGHTA, CDR2 FQGNSA. The CDR3 has 14 residues. The DNA of the CDR3 is TGTGCCAGCAGCTTAGTGCCAGGGGACTATGGCTACACCTTC. It codes for CASSLVPGDYGYTF.

The chain employs TRBV7-2 and TRBJ1-5; TRBD1 matches at 7 bases. Germline lookup yields CDR1 SGHTA and CDR2 FQGNSA. The CDR3 sequence is 14 residues long. V was clipped by 1 base and J by 4 bases; unmatched bases: 1. DNA for the CDR3: TGTGCCAGCAGCTTAGAACAGGGGAATCAGCCCCAGCATTTT. Residues: CASSLEQGNQPQHF.

The rearrangement joins TRBV6-6 to TRBJ2-3; 8 nucleotides match TRBD1. This CDR3 is built from 15 residues. Germline V CDR1 and CDR2: MNHNY, SVGAGI (reference sequence). With 2 bases clipped from V and 3 bases from J, the junction kept 4 bases outside the gene matches. CDR3 in amino acids: CASSYTRTGTDTQYF. In DNA, the CDR3 is TGTGCCAGCAGTTACACCCGGACAGGGACAGATACGCAGTATTTT.

The J gene is TRBJ2-1, the V gene TRBV6-5; D possibly corresponds to TRBD2 (7 bases). The CDR3 length is 16 residues. V was clipped by 2 bases and J by 6 bases, with 17 bases between them. The germline CDR1 and CDR2 sequences are MNHEY and SVGAGI. The CDR3 sequence is CASSYGGGGAANEQFF. The CDR3 bases are TGTGCCAGCAGTTACGGAGGCGGGGGCGCGGCCAATGAGCAGTTCTTC.

The V call is TRBV28, the J call TRBJ1-2; 9 bases line up with TRBD1. Germline values: CDR1 MDHEN, CDR2 SYDVKM. V shed 2 bases, J shed 6 bases, and the junction held 1 base outside the gene matches. The CDR3 consists of 13 residues. DNA for the CDR3: TGTGCCAGCAGTTTAGGGACAGGGAATGGCTACACCTTC. It encodes CASSLGTGNGYTF.

Worth noting for this clone: The sample carries other DNA sequences with the same CDR3. The chain carries TRBV5-1 and TRBJ2-3; 12 positions agree with TRBD2. The CDR3 covers 16 residues. In germline, CDR1 is SGHRS, CDR2 YFSETQ. J lost 0 bases, V lost 4 bases, and 3 bases had no gene match. CDR3 loop: CASSLGTSGSTDTQYF. The DNA for the CDR3 is TGCGCCAGCAGCCTAGGGACTAGCGGGAGCACAGATACGCAGTATTTT.

The chain employs TRBV6-1 and TRBJ2-7; D might be TRBD2 (6 bases). The germline gives CDR1 MNHNS, CDR2 SASEGT. V dropped 3 bases and J dropped 0 bases, with 15 bases sitting between them. The CDR3 is made up of 16 amino acids. The DNA for the CDR3 is TGTGCCAGCAGTGAGACCGGGACTCCAAGCTCCTACGAGCAGTACTTC. It translates to CASSETGTPSSYEQYF.

The V call is TRBV27, the J call TRBJ2-3; D gene unclear. Germline V lookup: CDR1 MNHEY, CDR2 SMNVEV (reference sequence). CDR3 size: 14 residues. Trimming removed 4 bases at V and 0 bases at J, with 8 bases between. The CDR3 sequence: CASSSGVSTDTQYF. The DNA of the CDR3 is TGTGCCAGCAGTTCAGGTGTCAGCACAGATACGCAGTATTTT.

Remarks on this clone: Other DNA sequences from this sample encode an identical CDR3 as well. This sequence joins TRBV10-3 and TRBJ1-1; D is undetermined. Germline V gene data show CDR1 as ENHRY and CDR2 as SYGVKD. V was clipped by 9 bases and J by 1 base, with 9 bases between them. The CDR3 is 12 amino acids. The CDR3 sequence: CAISLENTEAFF. The CDR3 nucleotides read TGTGCCATAAGCTTGGAGAACACTGAAGCTTTCTTT.

This chain connects TRBV11-1 to TRBJ2-3, with D unresolved. V gave up 1 base and J gave up 6 bases, with 17 bases separating them. Germline V gene sequence: CDR1 SGHAT, CDR2 FQDESV (reference sequence). The CDR3 spans 16 residues. The DNA for the CDR3 is TGTGCCAGCAGCTTAGACGAGGATCCAGGCAGGGATACGCAGTATTTT. Its translation is CASSLDEDPGRDTQYF.

The rearrangement joins TRBV13 to TRBJ1-5, with TRBD1 matching over 11 bases. This CDR3 has 16 amino acids. The V gene's germline CDR1 is PRHDT and CDR2 FYEKMQ (reference sequence). V dropped 4 bases and J dropped 5; count of bases not matched to a gene: 7. The CDR3 is CASSSGQGALDQPQHF. CDR3 nucleotide sequence: TGTGCCAGCAGCTCAGGACAGGGGGCGTTGGATCAGCCCCAGCATTTT.

The chain joins TRBV6-5 to TRBJ1-1; D unclear. The CDR3 spans 12 residues. V lost 10 bases, J lost 3 bases, and 12 bases lay in between. Germline V CDR1 and CDR2: MNHEY, SVGAGI. The CDR3: CATARGDTEAFF. In nucleotides, the CDR3 is TGTGCCACCGCACGGGGTGACACTGAAGCTTTCTTT.

The CDR3 loop reads CASSIAPLADTGELFF. The CDR3 DNA follows: TGTGCCAGCAGCATTGCGCCCCTAGCGGACACCGGGGAGCTGTTTTTT. The V and J genes are TRBV7-2 and TRBJ2-2; 7 bases agree with TRBD2. With V trimmed by 5 bases and J by 3 bases, 9 bases remained unmatched. The germline V gene encodes CDR1 SGHTA and CDR2 FQGNSA. The CDR3 runs 16 residues.

V usage is TRBV27 and J usage is TRBJ2-7; 8 bases fit TRBD1. Germline CDR1 is MNHEY and CDR2 is SMNVEV (reference sequence). The CDR3 is 14 residues long. Losses at the gene ends were 1 base for V and 7 bases for J; bases not matched to a gene: 6. CDR3 protein: CASSLLDRVREQYF. The CDR3 DNA is TGTGCCAGCAGTTTATTGGACAGGGTACGGGAGCAGTACTTC.

The chain employs TRBV28 and TRBJ2-7; D ambiguous. Germline V gene sequence: CDR1 MDHEN, CDR2 SYDVKM. V gave up 7 bases and J gave up 0 bases, with 16 bases separating them. The length of the CDR3 is 15 residues. The CDR3, as DNA: TGTGCCAGCATTGGGTTCGGTTGGGGCTCCTACGAGCAGTACTTC. Protein sequence: CASIGFGWGSYEQYF.

The chain is built from TRBV19 and TRBJ2-1; D could derive from TRBD1 or TRBD2 (5 bases each). Germline V gene lookup returns CDR1 LNHDA and CDR2 SQIVND (reference sequence). The germline V and J ends were trimmed by 7 bases and 8 bases, with 21 bases remaining between them. The CDR3 length is 15 residues. CDR3 sequence reads: CASTRAGTVLHEQFF. The CDR3, as DNA: TGTGCCAGTACCCGGGCCGGGACGGTTCTTCATGAGCAGTTCTTC.

V gene TRBV7-9 combines with J gene TRBJ2-7; D not certain. Trimming left V 5 bases short and J 1 base short, with 12 bases between. CDR1 and CDR2 from the germline V gene are SEHNR and FQNEAQ (reference sequence). This CDR3 has 14 amino acids. The CDR3, as DNA: TGTGCCAGCAGCCTGACCGGGCCTTCCTACGAGCAGTACTTC. It specifies CASSLTGPSYEQYF.

The chain joins TRBV10-3 to TRBJ1-1; 8 bases line up with TRBD1. Germline V gene sequence: CDR1 ENHRY, CDR2 SYGVKD. This CDR3 region has 13 residues. The V gene end was trimmed by 9 bases and the J gene end by 3 bases; junction bases not matched to a gene: 6. The CDR3 protein is CAMRTGKDTEAFF. For the CDR3, the DNA is TGTGCCATGAGGACAGGGAAGGACACTGAAGCTTTCTTT.

This chain joins TRBV15 and TRBJ2-2; possibly TRBD2 for D (5 bases). The CDR3 covers 15 residues. CDR1 and CDR2 from the germline V gene are LNHNV and YYDKDF (reference sequence). V was clipped by 1 base and J by 7 bases, with 13 bases between them. CDR3 region: CATSRGPGLGGELFF. CDR3 sequence (DNA): TGTGCCACCAGCAGAGGCCCGGGGTTGGGCGGGGAGCTGTTTTTT.

The chain couples TRBV7-8 to TRBJ1-1; no clear D gene. The CDR3 loop spans 14 amino acids. With 5 bases removed from V and 4 bases from J, the gap between germline ends came to 14 bases. Germline values: CDR1 SGHVS, CDR2 FQNEAQ. The CDR3 region has the DNA TGTGCCAGCAGCCCCGGATACCCGGGCACTGAAGCTTTCTTT. It specifies CASSPGYPGTEAFF.

This clone has more than one count but fewer than ten. The V and J genes are TRBV28 and TRBJ2-3; no clear D. The CDR3 has 12 amino acids. Trimming stripped 0 bases from V and 4 bases from J, with 2 bases between. Germline V gene sequence: CDR1 MDHEN, CDR2 SYDVKM. This CDR3 is CASSLWADTQYF. The CDR3, as DNA: TGTGCCAGCAGTTTATGGGCAGATACGCAGTATTTT.

The chain employs TRBV23-1 and TRBJ2-7, with D tentatively TRBD1 (6 bases). TRBV23-1 is recorded as an ORF, its role being uncertain. There are 16 residues in the CDR3. The V end was cut by 5 bases, the J end by 4 bases, with 21 bases between. This chain's CDR3 is CASSKKSSGQKYEQYF. The CDR3 DNA reads as TGCGCCAGCAGTAAGAAATCTTCGGGACAAAAATACGAGCAGTACTTC.

V usage is TRBV2 and J usage is TRBJ1-6; D call uncertain. Germline V gene data show CDR1 as SNHLY and CDR2 as FYNNEI. The CDR3 has 15 amino acids. V lost 4 bases and J lost 6, with 13 bases in between. This CDR3 reads CASSGTPGGNSPLHF. The CDR3 DNA reads TGTGCCAGCAGTGGAACACCGGGAGGTAATTCACCCCTCCACTTT.

The chain uses TRBV28 and TRBJ1-4, with unresolved D. With 7 bases removed from V and 6 bases from J, the gap between germline ends came to 9 bases. The CDR3 is 12 residues long. CDR1 and CDR2 from the germline V gene are MDHEN and SYDVKM. CDR3 amino acids: CASTDPDEKLFF. DNA for the CDR3: TGTGCCAGCACGGACCCCGATGAAAAACTGTTTTTT.